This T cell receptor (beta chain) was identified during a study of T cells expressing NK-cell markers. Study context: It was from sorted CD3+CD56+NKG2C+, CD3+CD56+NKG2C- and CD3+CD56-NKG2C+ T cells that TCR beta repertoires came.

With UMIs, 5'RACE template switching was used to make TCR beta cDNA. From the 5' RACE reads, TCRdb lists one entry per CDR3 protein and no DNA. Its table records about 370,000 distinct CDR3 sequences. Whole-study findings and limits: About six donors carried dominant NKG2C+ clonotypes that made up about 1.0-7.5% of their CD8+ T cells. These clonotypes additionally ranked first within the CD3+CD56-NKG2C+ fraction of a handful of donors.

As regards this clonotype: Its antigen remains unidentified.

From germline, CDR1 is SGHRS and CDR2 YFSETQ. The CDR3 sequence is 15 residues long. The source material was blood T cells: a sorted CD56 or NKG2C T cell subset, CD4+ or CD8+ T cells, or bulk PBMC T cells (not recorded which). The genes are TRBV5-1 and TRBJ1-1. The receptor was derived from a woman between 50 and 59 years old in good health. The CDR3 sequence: CASSLGPTLPAEAFF. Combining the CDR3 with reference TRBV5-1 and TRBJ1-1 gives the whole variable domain KAGVTQTPRYLIKTRGQQVTLSCSPISGHRSVSWYQQTPGQGLQFLFEYFSETQRNKGNFPGRFSGRQFSNSRSEMNVSTLELGDSALYLCASSLGPTLPAEAFFGQGTRLTVV.